Listed below are T cell receptor beta chains from one sample, sequenced in a study of T cells in Graves' hyperthyroidism and ophthalmopathy. TCRdb used MiXCR to reprocess the multiplex PCR reads, holding one entry per CDR3 protein. In the table there are around 520,000 distinct CDR3 sequences, around 13% of which are singletons. The sample comprised blood. These receptors all stem from a middle-aged woman with Graves' hyperthyroidism. The CDR3 runs from the conserved cysteine through the conserved F or W. The order of the fields is D gene, J gene, V gene, CDR3 protein. A D gene is named only where the DNA matches it firmly.

>TRBD1|TRBJ2-5|TRBV6-5
CASSYQGQSGETQYF
>NA|TRBJ2-4|TRBV10-2
CASSERLTKNIQYF
>TRBD2|TRBJ2-1|TRBV24-1
CATSDSGTSGRGSYNEQFF
>TRBD2|TRBJ2-7|TRBV27
CASSFTSGDLLLSSYEQYF
>TRBD2|TRBJ2-7|TRBV20-1
CSARAHKLAGRSYEQYF
>TRBD2|TRBJ2-1|TRBV27
CASSPLGEGLYNEQFF
>NA|TRBJ1-1|TRBV9
CASSVFPGTMNTEAFF
>NA|TRBJ2-5|TRBV3-1
CASSQLKETQYF
>TRBD2|TRBJ2-5|TRBV7-2
CASSQAGGPQTQYF
>TRBD2|TRBJ2-2|TRBV19
CASSPIGLANTGELFF
>NA|TRBJ2-7|TRBV7-9
CASSLEGEYEQYF
>NA|TRBJ1-4|TRBV10-3
CAISESSILGEKLFF
>NA|TRBJ1-2|TRBV29-1
CSVEGSQGWYGYTF
>TRBD1|TRBJ1-5|TRBV18
CASSAGTGTDQPQHF
>TRBD2|TRBJ2-1|TRBV5-1
CASSLVWDGTNDNEQFF
>NA|TRBJ1-5|TRBV27
CASRKTGFSNQPQHF
>NA|TRBJ1-1|TRBV2
CASSESLGAQKAFF
>TRBD1|TRBJ1-2|TRBV30
CAWSVGQGARWGYTF
>NA|TRBJ2-3|TRBV28
CANHVQGVVKPYTDTQYF
>NA|TRBJ1-1|TRBV7-9
CASSPPPGQRLGTEAFF
>TRBD2|TRBJ2-1|TRBV10-3
CAISEGLAGPNEQFF
>NA|TRBJ2-1|TRBV7-9
CASSFTGSNEQFF
>TRBD1|TRBJ1-1|TRBV5-1
CASSSPGQGSRNTEAFF
>TRBD2|TRBJ2-3|TRBV5-6
CASSHGLAGDTQYF
>NA|TRBJ1-4|TRBV24-1
CATSDPDNEKLFF
>TRBD1|TRBJ1-4|TRBV2
CASSGTYRGPNEKLFF
>TRBD1|TRBJ1-2|TRBV2
CASIGQGASNYGYTF
>TRBD1|TRBJ2-5|TRBV12-3/TRBV12-4
CASSLTSGTEQETQYF
>NA|TRBJ2-5|TRBV7-6
CASSSGAGEETQYF
>NA|TRBJ2-5|TRBV7-6
CASSLKWGVIQETQYF
>NA|TRBJ1-1|TRBV11-3
CASSLLSGGTEAFF
>NA|TRBJ2-7|TRBV2
CASREEPSYEQYF
>NA|TRBJ1-1|TRBV6-5
CASSYREGAEAFF
>TRBD1|TRBJ1-2|TRBV6-1
CASKDRGGYGYTF
>NA|TRBJ2-7|TRBV11-3
CASSLLQSAYEQYF
>TRBD2|TRBJ2-5|TRBV6-1
CASEGSGSGETQYF
>NA|TRBJ2-6|TRBV6-5
CASSYDEKANVLTF
>TRBD2|TRBJ2-3|TRBV12-3/TRBV12-4
CASSLTSGPSTDTQYF
>TRBD1|TRBJ1-2|TRBV20-1
CSVPGQGSRRYTF
>NA|TRBJ1-1|TRBV5-1
CASSGRSEAFF
>NA|TRBJ1-2|TRBV28
CASSTTGGRLVYTF